This T cell receptor beta chain was sequenced in a study of identical twins. Whole-study findings and limits: Out-of-frame alpha sequences that twins shared showed excess low generation probability.

TCRdb itself ran the 5' RACE reads through MiXCR, one entry per CDR3 protein. The table has 520,000 or so distinct CDR3 sequences, under 25% seen once; the top ten hold about 0.99%. V lost 4 bases and J lost 8, with 18 bases in between. The CDR3 spans 13 residues. Germline CDR1 is SQVTM and CDR2 is ANQGSEA. This clonotype was observed at least ten times. Its antigen is unidentified. These data were likewise used in another study, on T cells expressing NK-cell markers. This second report adds: More than five donors had dominant NKG2C+ clonotypes that comprised roughly 1.0-8% of their CD8+ T cells. There were a handful of donors in whom these clonotypes also led the CD3+CD56-NKG2C+ fraction.

The specimen was CD4+ T cells sorted from blood. The source is a woman between 18 and 29 years old in good health. The genes are TRBV29-1 and TRBJ2-7; D is uncertain. CDR3 DNA sequence: TGCAGCGTTGCGAAGAATACCTACGAGCAGCAGTACTTC. It specifies CSVAKNTYEQQYF.